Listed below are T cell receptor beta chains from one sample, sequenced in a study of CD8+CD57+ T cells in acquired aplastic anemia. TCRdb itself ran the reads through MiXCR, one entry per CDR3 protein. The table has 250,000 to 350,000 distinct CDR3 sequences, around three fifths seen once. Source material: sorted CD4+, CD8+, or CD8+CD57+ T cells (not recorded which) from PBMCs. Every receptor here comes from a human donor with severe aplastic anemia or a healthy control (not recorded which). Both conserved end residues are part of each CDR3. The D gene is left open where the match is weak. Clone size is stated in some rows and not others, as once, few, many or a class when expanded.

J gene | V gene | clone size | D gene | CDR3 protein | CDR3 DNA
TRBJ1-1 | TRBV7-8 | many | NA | CASSEDRNTEAFF | TGTGCCAGCAGCGAAGACAGAAACACTGAAGCTTTCTTT
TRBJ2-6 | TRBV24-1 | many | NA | CATAYSGANVLTF | TGTGCCACCGCATATTCTGGGGCCAACGTCCTGACTTTC
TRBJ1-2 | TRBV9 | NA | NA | CASSVEDYGYTF | TGTGCCAGCAGCGTAGAGGACTATGGCTACACCTTC
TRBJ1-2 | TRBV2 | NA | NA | CASSPGHSLGLYGYTF | TGTGCCAGCAGCCCGGGACACTCCCTGGGCCTCTATGGCTACACCTTC
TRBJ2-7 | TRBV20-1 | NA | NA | CSAPLDNPYEQYF | TGCAGTGCTCCGTTAGACAACCCCTACGAGCAGTACTTC
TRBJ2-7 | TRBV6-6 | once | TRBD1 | CASSEGRGPYEQYF | TGTGCCAGCAGCGAGGGCAGGGGGCCCTACGAGCAGTACTTC
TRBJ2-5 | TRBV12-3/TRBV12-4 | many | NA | CASTFSQKETQYF | TGTGCCAGCACCTTCTCCCAAAAAGAGACCCAGTACTTC
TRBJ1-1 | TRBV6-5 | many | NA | CASSYSTTGRTEAFF | TGTGCCAGCAGTTACTCAACCACAGGGAGGACTGAAGCTTTCTTT
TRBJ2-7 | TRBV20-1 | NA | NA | CSASNPVGYEQYF | TGCAGTGCTTCCAACCCAGTTGGCTACGAGCAGTACTTC
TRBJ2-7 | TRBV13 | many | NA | CASSRTDSYEQYF | TGTGCCAGCAGCCGGACAGACTCCTACGAGCAGTACTTC
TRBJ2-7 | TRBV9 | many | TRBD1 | CASSVEGGAVYEQYF | TGTGCCAGCAGCGTAGAAGGGGGCGCCGTTTACGAGCAGTACTTC
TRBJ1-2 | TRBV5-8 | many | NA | CASSLAIGRIPYGYTF | TGTGCCAGCAGCTTGGCAATCGGACGAATTCCCTATGGCTACACCTTC
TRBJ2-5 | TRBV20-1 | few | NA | CSARYGQETQYF | TGCAGTGCTAGATACGGGCAAGAGACCCAGTACTTC
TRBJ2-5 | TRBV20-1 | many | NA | CSAPRDTQETQYF | TGCAGTGCCCCTAGGGACACCCAAGAGACCCAGTACTTC
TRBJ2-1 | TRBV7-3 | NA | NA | CASSPGSGAYNEQFF | TGTGCCAGCAGCCCCGGGAGCGGAGCCTACAATGAGCAGTTCTTC
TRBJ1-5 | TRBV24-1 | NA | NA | CATSDYDGQPQHF | TGTGCCACCAGTGACTATGACGGACAGCCCCAGCATTTT